Listed below are T cell receptor beta chains from one sample, sequenced in a study of T-cell reconstitution after alpha-beta-depleted transplantation in children. TCRdb reprocessed the PCR reads with MiXCR, giving one entry per CDR3 protein. Of a few hundred thousand distinct CDR3 sequences in the sample, roughly a tenth are singletons; the top ten hold roughly 28%. The input for sequencing was PBMCs, taken before TCRalphabeta/CD19-depleted stem cell transplant. These receptors were obtained from a child under two years old with acute myeloid leukemia, due to receive a stem cell transplant. Each CDR3 is given with its conserved first and last residue. The D gene is left open where the match is weak. Not every row has a clone size; where given, it reads once, few, many or a size class.

j_call clone_size d_call v_call cdr3_nt cdr3_aa
TRBJ2-3 many . TRBV24-1 TGTGCCACCAGTGATCCCGCTGGCCCGGGACCCCACCCGGATACGCAGTATTTT CATSDPAGPGPHPDTQYF
TRBJ1-5 many TRBD1 TRBV6-6 TGTGCCAGCAGGTCGACAGGGGCCCAGCCCCAGCATTTT CASRSTGAQPQHF
TRBJ1-6 many TRBD1 TRBV12-3/TRBV12-4 TGTGCCAGCAGCCCCAGGGGGTCATACTCGGATTCACCCCTCCACTTT CASSPRGSYSDSPLHF
TRBJ2-7 many . TRBV12-3/TRBV12-4 TGTGCCAGCAGTCTGAGACGGGAGCAGTACTTC CASSLRREQYF
TRBJ2-1 . . TRBV5-1 TGCGCCAGCAGCTTGGCGATGGGGGGCAATGAGCAGTTCTTC CASSLAMGGNEQFF
TRBJ1-3 many . TRBV20-1 TGCAGTGCCTCCCCGACCCATAACTCTGGAAACACCATATATTTT CSASPTHNSGNTIYF
TRBJ2-7 few . TRBV11-2 TGTGCCAGCAGCCCGGACGGATTATACGAGCAGTACTTC CASSPDGLYEQYF
TRBJ2-3 few . TRBV7-9 TGTGCCAGCAGCTTAGAAGGGACTTCTAGCACAGATACGCAGTATTTT CASSLEGTSSTDTQYF
TRBJ2-7 many TRBD1 TRBV28 TGTGCCAGCAGTCCGGACAGGCCTTACGAGCAGTACTTC CASSPDRPYEQYF
TRBJ1-2 many . TRBV30 TGTGCCTGGAGTGTCCCAGTTGATGGCTACACCTTC CAWSVPVDGYTF
TRBJ1-5 many TRBD1 TRBV2 TGTGCCAGCAGTGGGGGACAGGGGGCGAATCAGCCCCAGCATTTT CASSGGQGANQPQHF
TRBJ2-1 many . TRBV29-1 TGCAGCGTTGTCCGGCCAGGCCGTCTTTACAATGAGCAGTTCTTC CSVVRPGRLYNEQFF
TRBJ2-3 few . TRBV12-3/TRBV12-4 TGTGCCAGCAGCCTTCCGGGCCCGAGGTATTTT CASSLPGPRYF
TRBJ1-5 many TRBD1 TRBV18 TGTGCCAGCTCACTACTTTCGGGGAGGGGGCTTTCCTATCATCAGCCCCAGCATTTT CASSLLSGRGLSYHQPQHF
TRBJ2-3 few TRBD2 TRBV20-1 TGCAGCACTCCTGGACTAGGCGATACGCAGTATTTT CSTPGLGDTQYF
TRBJ2-3 many . TRBV7-2 TGTGCCAGCAGCTTAGTGGGCCTAGCGCGGCATACGCAGTATTTT CASSLVGLARHTQYF
TRBJ2-7 many TRBD1 TRBV6-2/TRBV6-3 TGTGCCAGCAGGCCTCGGACAGGGCTCTACGAGCAGTACTTC CASRPRTGLYEQYF
TRBJ1-2 many TRBD1 TRBV18 TGTGCCAGCTCACAAGACAGGGGCTATGGCTACACCTTC CASSQDRGYGYTF
TRBJ1-1 many . TRBV6-1 TGTGCCAGCAGTGAGGACCCCTCAAGTCCCACTGAAGCTTTCTTT CASSEDPSSPTEAFF
TRBJ1-2 many . TRBV12-3/TRBV12-4 TGTGCCAGCAGTTTACGGGGAAAGGGCTATGGCTACACCTTC CASSLRGKGYGYTF
TRBJ2-1 many TRBD1 TRBV20-1 TGCAGTGCTAGTAGCCCGACAGGGAACTACAATGAGCAGTTCTTC CSASSPTGNYNEQFF
TRBJ2-2 many TRBD2 TRBV7-2 TGTGCCAGCAGCTCCCTAGCGGGAGGGCCCTCCGGGGAGCTGTTTTTT CASSSLAGGPSGELFF
TRBJ1-1 many TRBD1 TRBV6-6 TGTGCCAGCAGGTTTACAGGGGCCACTGAAGCTTTCTTT CASRFTGATEAFF
TRBJ2-1 many . TRBV13 TGTGCCAGCAGCCGCCATTCGGGGGAGCAGTTCTTC CASSRHSGEQFF
TRBJ2-7 many . TRBV5-1 TGCGCCAGCAGCGCCGGGACGGCCGCCTACGAGCAGTACTTC CASSAGTAAYEQYF
TRBJ1-2 many TRBD1 TRBV28 TGTGCCAGCAGTTTCCCGACAGGGACAGGGGAAGGCTACACCTTC CASSFPTGTGEGYTF
TRBJ2-4 few TRBD1 TRBV19 TGTGCCAGTAGTATCACCGCAGGACAGGGGGAGAACATTCAGTACTTC CASSITAGQGENIQYF
TRBJ2-1 many . TRBV10-3 TGTGCCATCAGTGATCTGGGCGGTGAGCAGTTCTTC CAISDLGGEQFF
TRBJ1-2 many TRBD1 TRBV5-5 TGTGCCAGCAGCGGGACAGTGAACTATGGCTACACCTTC CASSGTVNYGYTF